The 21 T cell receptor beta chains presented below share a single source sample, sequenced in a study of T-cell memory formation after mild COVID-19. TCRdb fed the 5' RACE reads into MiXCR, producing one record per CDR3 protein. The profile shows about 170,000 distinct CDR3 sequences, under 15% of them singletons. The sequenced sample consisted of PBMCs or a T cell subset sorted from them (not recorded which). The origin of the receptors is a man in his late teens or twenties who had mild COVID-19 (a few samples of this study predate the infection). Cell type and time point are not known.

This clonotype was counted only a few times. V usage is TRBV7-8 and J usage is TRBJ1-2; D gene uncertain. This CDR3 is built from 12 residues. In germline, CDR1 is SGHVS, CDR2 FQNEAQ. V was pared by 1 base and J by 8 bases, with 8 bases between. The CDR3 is CASSLGSWGYTF. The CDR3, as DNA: TGTGCCAGCAGCTTAGGGTCCTGGGGCTACACCTTC.

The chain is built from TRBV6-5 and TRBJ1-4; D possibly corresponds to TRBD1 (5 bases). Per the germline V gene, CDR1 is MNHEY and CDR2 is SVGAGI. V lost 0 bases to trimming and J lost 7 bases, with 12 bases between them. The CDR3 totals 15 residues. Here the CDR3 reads CASSYSPGLSEKLFF. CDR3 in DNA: TGTGCCAGCAGTTACTCCCCGGGACTCTCTGAAAAACTGTTTTTT.

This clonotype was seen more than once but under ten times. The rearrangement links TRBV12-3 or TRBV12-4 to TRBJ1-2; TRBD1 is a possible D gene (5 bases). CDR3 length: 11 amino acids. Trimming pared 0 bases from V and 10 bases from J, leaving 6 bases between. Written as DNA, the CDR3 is TGTGCCAGCAGTTTAGCGGACATCTACACCTTC. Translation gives CASSLADIYTF.

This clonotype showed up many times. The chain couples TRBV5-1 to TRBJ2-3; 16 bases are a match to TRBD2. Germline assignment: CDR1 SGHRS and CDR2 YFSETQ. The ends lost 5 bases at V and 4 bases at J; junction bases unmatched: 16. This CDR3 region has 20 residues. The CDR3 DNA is TGCGCCAGCAGTTCCCTTCCGGGACTAGCGGGGGGGACCGTGGCAGATACGCAGTATTTT. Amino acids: CASSSLPGLAGGTVADTQYF.

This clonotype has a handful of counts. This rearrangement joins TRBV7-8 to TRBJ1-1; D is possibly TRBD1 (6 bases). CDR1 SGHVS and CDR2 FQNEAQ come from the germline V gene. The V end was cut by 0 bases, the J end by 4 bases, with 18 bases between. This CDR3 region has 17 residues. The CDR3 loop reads CASSLAILGRRGTEAFF. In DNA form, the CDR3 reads TGTGCCAGCAGCTTAGCAATTTTAGGTCGCAGGGGCACTGAAGCTTTCTTT.

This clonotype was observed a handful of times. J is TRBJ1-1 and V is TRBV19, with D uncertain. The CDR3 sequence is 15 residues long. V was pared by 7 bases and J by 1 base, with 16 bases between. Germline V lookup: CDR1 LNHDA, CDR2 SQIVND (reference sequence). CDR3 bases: TGTGCCAGTATCCCCGGGTTGGGGAGGAACACTGAAGCTTTCTTT. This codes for CASIPGLGRNTEAFF.

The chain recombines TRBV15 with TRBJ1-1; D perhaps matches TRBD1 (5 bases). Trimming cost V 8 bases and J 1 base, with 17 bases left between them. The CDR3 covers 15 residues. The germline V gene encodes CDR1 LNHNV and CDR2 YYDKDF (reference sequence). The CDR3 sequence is CATSQGRRENTEAFF. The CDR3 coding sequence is TGTGCCACCTCCCAGGGCAGGCGAGAGAACACTGAAGCTTTCTTT.

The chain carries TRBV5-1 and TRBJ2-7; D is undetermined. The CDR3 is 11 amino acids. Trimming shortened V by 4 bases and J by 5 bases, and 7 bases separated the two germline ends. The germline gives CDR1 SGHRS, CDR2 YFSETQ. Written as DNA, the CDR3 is TGCGCCAGCAGCAGTGGGGACGAGCAGTACTTC. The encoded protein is CASSSGDEQYF.

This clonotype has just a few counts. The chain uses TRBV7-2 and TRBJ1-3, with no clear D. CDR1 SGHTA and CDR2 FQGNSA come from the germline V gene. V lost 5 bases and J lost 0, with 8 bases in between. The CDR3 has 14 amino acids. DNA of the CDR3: TGTGCCAGCAGCCTCCAGAGCTCTGGAAACACCATATATTTT. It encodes CASSLQSSGNTIYF.

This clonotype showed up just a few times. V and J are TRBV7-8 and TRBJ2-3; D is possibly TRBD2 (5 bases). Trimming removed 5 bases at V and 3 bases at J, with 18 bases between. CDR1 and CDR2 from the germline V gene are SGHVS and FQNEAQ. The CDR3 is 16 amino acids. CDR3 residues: CASSPRTHPATDTQYF. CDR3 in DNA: TGTGCCAGCAGCCCCCGGACTCACCCGGCGACAGATACGCAGTATTTT.

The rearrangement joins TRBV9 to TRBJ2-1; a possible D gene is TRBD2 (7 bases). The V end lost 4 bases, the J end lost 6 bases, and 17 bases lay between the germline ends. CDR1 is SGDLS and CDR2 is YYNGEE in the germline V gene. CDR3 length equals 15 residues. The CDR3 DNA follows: TGTGCCAGCAGCTCAGTCTCACGGGGGGCCAATGAGCAGTTCTTC. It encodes CASSSVSRGANEQFF.

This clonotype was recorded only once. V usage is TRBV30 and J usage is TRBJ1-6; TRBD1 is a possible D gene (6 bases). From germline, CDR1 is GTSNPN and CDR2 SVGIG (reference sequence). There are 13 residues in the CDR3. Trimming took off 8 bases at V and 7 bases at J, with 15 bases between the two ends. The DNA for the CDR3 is TGTGCCAGCAAAGGACAGATCAATTCACCCCTCCACTTT. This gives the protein CASKGQINSPLHF.

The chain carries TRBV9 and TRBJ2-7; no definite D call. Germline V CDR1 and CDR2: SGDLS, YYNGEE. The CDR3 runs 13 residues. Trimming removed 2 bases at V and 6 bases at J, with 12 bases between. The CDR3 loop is CASSVTPLSEQYF. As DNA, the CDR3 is TGTGCCAGCAGCGTCACCCCTCTCTCCGAGCAGTACTTC.

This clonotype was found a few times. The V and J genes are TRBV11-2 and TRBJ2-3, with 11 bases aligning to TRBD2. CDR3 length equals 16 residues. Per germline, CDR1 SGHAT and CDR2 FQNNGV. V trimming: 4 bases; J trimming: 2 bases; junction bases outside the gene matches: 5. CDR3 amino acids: CASSSGLAVTTDTQYF. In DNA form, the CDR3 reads TGTGCCAGCAGCTCGGGACTAGCGGTTACCACAGATACGCAGTATTTT.

In DNA form, the CDR3 reads TGTGCCAGCAGTTTCTTGGGACAGCGCGAGCAGTACTTC. Translated: CASSFLGQREQYF. This chain joins TRBV27 and TRBJ2-7; 7 bases align to TRBD1. The J segment lost 6 bases and the V segment lost 3 bases, leaving 5 bases of the junction unmatched. The CDR3 consists of 13 residues. Germline assignment: CDR1 MNHEY and CDR2 SMNVEV (reference sequence).

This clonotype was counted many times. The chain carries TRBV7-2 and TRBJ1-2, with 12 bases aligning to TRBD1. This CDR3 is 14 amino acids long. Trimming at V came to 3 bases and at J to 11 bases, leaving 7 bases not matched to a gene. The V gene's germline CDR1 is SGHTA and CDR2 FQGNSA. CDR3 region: CASSFRDRGLGYTF. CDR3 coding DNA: TGTGCCAGCAGCTTCCGGGACAGGGGGCTAGGTTACACCTTC.

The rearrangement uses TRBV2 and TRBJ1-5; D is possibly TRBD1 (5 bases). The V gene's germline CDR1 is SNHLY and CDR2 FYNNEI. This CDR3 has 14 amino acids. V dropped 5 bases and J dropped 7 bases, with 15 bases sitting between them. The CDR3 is CASSFQGSIQPQHF. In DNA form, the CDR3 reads TGTGCCAGCAGTTTTCAGGGATCAATACAGCCCCAGCATTTT.

The CDR3 here is CATGLAGSGEQFF. Written as DNA, the CDR3 is TGTGCCACCGGACTAGCGGGGAGCGGTGAGCAGTTCTTC. The chain employs TRBV15 and TRBJ2-1, with TRBD2 identical over 12 bases. CDR3 length: 13 residues. The V segment lost 8 bases and the J segment 9 bases; nucleotides outside the gene matches: 5. The germline V gene encodes CDR1 LNHNV and CDR2 YYDKDF (reference sequence).

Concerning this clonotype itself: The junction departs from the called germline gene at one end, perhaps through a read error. CDR3 coding DNA: TGCGCCAGCAGCTTGGCCTCTGAGAAAGGGGCCCGTTTT. Translation: CASSLASEKGARF. The V call is TRBV5-1, the J call TRBJ1-1; possibly TRBD1 for D (5 bases). The CDR3 runs 13 residues. In germline, CDR1 is SGHRS, CDR2 YFSETQ. The full variable domain, its missing parts supplied by reference TRBV5-1 and TRBJ1-1, is KAGVTQTPRYLIKTRGQQVTLSCSPISGHRSVSWYQQTPGQGLQFLFEYFSETQRNKGNFPGRFSGRQFSNSRSEMNVSTLELGDSALYLCASSLASEKGARFGQGTRLTVV.

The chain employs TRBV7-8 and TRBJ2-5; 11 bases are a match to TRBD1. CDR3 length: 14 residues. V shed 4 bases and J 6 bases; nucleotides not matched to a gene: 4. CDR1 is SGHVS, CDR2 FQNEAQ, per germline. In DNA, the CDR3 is TGTGCCAGCAGCTCTCGGACAGGGGGCCAGACCCAGTACTTC. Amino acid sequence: CASSSRTGGQTQYF. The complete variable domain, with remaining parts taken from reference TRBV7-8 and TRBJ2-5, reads GAGVSQSPRYKVAKRGQDVALRCDPISGHVSLFWYQQALGQGPEFLTYFQNEAQLDKSGLPSDRFFAERPEGSVSTLKIQRTQQEDSAVYLCASSSRTGGQTQYFGPGTRLLVL.

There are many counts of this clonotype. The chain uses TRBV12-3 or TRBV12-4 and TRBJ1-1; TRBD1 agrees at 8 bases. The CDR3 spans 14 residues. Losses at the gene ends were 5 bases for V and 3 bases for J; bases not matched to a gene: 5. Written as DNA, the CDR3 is TGTGCCAGCAGTACGGACAGGGCCGACACTGAAGCTTTCTTT. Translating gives CASSTDRADTEAFF.